This T cell receptor beta chain derives from a study of cytomegalovirus exposure and HLA in healthy donors. The PCR was carried out with 60 Vbeta primers and 13 Jbeta primers. The data were produced by immunoSEQ multiplex PCR, yet TCRdb's version contains in-frame clones alone and is incomplete. The sample lists around 98,000 clones; 79% were seen once. The CDR3 is 15 residues long. Germline CDR1 is MDHEN and CDR2 is SYDVKM. V shed 4 bases and J 3 bases; nucleotides not matched to a gene: 2. The clonotype was recovered from a woman in her thirties or forties in good health and CMV-seronegative. The sequenced sample was PBMCs. The chain joins TRBV28 to TRBJ1-5, with 11 bases fitting TRBD1. The CDR3 bases are TGTGCCAGCAGTTCGGGACAGGGGGTCAATCAGCCCCAGCATTTT. This encodes CASSSGQGVNQPQHF. The full variable domain, rest sourced from reference TRBV28 and TRBJ1-5, is DVKVTQSSRYLVKRTGEKVFLECVQDMDHENMFWYRQDPGLGLRLIYFSYDVKMKEKGDIPEGYSVSREKKERFSLILESASTNQTSMYLCASSSGQGVNQPQHFGDGTRLSIL.